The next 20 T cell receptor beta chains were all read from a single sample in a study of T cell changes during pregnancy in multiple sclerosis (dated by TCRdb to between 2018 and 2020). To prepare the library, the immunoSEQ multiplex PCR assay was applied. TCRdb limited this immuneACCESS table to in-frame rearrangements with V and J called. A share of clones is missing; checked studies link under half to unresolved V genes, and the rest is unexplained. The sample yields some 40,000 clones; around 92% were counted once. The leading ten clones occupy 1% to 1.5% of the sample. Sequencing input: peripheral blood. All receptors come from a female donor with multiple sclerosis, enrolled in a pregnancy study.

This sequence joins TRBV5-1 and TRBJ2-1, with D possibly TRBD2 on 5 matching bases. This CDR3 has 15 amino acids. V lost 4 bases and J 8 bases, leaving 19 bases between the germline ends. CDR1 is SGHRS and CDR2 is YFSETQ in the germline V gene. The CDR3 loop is CASSKMDLSRDEQFF. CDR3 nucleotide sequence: TGCGCCAGCAGCAAAATGGACCTTTCGAGGGATGAGCAGTTCTTC.

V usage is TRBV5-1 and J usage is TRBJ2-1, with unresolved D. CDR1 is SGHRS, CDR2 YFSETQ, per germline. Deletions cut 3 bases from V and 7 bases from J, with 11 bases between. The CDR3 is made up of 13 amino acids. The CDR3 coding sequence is TGCGCCAGCAGCTCAAAACCCCTTAATGAGCAGTTCTTC. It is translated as CASSSKPLNEQFF.

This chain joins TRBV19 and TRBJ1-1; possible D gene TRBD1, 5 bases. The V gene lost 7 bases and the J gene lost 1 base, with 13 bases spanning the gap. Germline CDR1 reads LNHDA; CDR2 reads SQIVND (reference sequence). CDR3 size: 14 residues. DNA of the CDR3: TGTGCCAGTAAGTGGGGACGTGGGAACACTGAAGCTTTCTTT. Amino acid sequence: CASKWGRGNTEAFF.

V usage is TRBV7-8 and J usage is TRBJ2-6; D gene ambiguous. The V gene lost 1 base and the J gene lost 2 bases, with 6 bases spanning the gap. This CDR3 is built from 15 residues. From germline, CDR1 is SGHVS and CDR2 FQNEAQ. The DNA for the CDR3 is TGTGCCAGCAGCTTAGAGGCCACTGGGGCCAACGTCCTGACTTTC. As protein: CASSLEATGANVLTF.

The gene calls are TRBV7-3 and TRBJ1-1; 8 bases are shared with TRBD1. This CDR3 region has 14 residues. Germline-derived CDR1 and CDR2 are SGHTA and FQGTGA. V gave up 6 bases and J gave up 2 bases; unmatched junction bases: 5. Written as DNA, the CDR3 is TGTGCCAGCAGACAGGGGGAGGGTAACACTGAAGCTTTCTTT. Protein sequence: CASRQGEGNTEAFF.

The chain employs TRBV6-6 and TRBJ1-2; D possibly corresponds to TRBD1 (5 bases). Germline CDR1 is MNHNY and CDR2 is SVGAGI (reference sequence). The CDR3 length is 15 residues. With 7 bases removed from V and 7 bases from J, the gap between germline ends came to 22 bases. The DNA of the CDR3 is TGTGCCAGCACCACCCCGGGGCAGGGCGTAGCTGGCTACACCTTC. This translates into CASTTPGQGVAGYTF.

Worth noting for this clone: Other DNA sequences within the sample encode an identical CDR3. CDR3 sequence reads: CASSLRGDEQFF. The CDR3 bases are TGTGCCAGCAGCTTACGGGGGGATGAGCAGTTCTTC. The V call is TRBV11-2, the J call TRBJ2-1, with 7 bases fitting TRBD2. Germline V CDR1 and CDR2: SGHAT, FQNNGV. The CDR3 covers 12 residues. V dropped 2 bases and J dropped 8; count of bases not matched to a gene: 0.

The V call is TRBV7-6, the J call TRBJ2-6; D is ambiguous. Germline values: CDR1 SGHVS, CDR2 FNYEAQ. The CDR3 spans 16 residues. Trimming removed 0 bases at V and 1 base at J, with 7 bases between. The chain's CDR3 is CASSLASGSGANVLTF. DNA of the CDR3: TGTGCCAGCAGCTTAGCTTCTGGGTCTGGGGCCAACGTCCTGACTTTC.

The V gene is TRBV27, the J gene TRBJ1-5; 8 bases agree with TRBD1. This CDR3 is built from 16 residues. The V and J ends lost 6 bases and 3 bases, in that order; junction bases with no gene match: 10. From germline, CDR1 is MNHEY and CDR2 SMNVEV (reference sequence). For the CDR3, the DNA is TGTGCCAGCAGAGTTTTAGACAGGGGCGACAATCAGCCCCAGCATTTT. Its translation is CASRVLDRGDNQPQHF.

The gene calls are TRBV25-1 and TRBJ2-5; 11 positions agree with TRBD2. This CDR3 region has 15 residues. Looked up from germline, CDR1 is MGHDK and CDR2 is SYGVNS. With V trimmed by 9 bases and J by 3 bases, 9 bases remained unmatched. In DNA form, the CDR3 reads TGTGCCAGGACCGGGACTAGCGGAACTAAAGAGACCCAGTACTTC. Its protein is CARTGTSGTKETQYF. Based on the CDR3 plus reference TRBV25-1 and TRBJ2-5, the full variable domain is EADIYQTPRYLVIGTGKKITLECSQTMGHDKMYWYQQDPGMELHLIHYSYGVNSTEKGDLSSESTVSRIRTEHFPLTLESARPSHTSQYLCARTGTSGTKETQYFGPGTRLLVL.

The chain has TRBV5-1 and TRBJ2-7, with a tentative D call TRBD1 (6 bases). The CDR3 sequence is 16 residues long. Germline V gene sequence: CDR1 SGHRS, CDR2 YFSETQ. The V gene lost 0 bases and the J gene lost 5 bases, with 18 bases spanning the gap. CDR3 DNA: TGCGCCAGCAGCTTGGCCCCGGGAAGGGGGTTCCACGAGCAGTACTTC. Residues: CASSLAPGRGFHEQYF.

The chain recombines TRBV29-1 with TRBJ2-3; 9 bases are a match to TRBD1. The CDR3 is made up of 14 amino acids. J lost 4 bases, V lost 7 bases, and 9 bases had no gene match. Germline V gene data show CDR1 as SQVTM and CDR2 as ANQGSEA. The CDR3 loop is CSASGTGTSDTQYF. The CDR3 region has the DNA TGCAGCGCCTCCGGGACAGGGACTTCAGATACGCAGTATTTT.

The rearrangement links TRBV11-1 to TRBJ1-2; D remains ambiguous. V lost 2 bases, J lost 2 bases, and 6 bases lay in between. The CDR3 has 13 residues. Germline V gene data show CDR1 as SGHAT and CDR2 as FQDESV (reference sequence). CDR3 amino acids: CASSLIRNYGYTF. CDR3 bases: TGTGCCAGCAGCTTAATTCGAAACTATGGCTACACCTTC.

CDR3 protein: CASSPGTKGTQYF. The CDR3 DNA reads TGTGCCAGCAGCCCTGGGACCAAGGGGACCCAGTACTTC. The chain has TRBV7-2 and TRBJ2-5; D may match TRBD1 or TRBD2 (5 bases each). CDR3 length: 13 amino acids. The V gene lost 5 bases and the J gene lost 7 bases, with 14 bases spanning the gap. From germline, CDR1 is SGHTA and CDR2 FQGNSA.

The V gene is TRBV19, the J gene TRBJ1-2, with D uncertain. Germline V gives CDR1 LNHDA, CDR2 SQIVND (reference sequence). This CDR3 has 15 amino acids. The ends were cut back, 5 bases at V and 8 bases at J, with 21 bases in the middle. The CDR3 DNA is TGTGCCAGTAGTCCGTGGACCGACTCTGTGGAGGGCTACACCTTC. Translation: CASSPWTDSVEGYTF.

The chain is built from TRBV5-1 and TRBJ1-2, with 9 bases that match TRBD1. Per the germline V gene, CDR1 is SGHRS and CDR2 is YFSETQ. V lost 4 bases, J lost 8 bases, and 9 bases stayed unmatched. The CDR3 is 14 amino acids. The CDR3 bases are TGCGCCAGCAGCACTGGGACAGGGACAGGAGGCTACACCTTC. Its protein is CASSTGTGTGGYTF. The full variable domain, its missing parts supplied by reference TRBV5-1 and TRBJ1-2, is KAGVTQTPRYLIKTRGQQVTLSCSPISGHRSVSWYQQTPGQGLQFLFEYFSETQRNKGNFPGRFSGRQFSNSRSEMNVSTLELGDSALYLCASSTGTGTGGYTFGSGTRLTVV.

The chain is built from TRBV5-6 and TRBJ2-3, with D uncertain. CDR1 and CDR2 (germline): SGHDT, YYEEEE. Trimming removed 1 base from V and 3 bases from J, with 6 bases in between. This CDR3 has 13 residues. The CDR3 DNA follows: TGTGCCAGCAGCTTGCCAGTAACAGATACGCAGTATTTT. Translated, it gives CASSLPVTDTQYF.

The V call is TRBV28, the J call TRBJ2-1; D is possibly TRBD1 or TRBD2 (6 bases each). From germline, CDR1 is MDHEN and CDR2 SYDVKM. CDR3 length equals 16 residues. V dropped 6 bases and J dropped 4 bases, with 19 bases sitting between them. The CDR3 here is CASSPISGGGYNEQFF. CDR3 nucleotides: TGTGCCAGCAGCCCGATAAGCGGAGGGGGGTACAATGAGCAGTTCTTC.

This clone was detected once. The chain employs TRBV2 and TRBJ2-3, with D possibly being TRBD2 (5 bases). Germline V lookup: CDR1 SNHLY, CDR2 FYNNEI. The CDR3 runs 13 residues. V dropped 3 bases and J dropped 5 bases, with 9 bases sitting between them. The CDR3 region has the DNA TGTGCCAGCAGTGACTTGGGGAGAGATACGCAGTATTTT. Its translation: CASSDLGRDTQYF. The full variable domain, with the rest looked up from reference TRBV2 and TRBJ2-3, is EPEVTQTPSHQVTQMGQEVILRCVPISNHLYFYWYRQILGQKVEFLVSFYNNEISEKSEIFDDQFSVERPDGSNFTLKIRSTKLEDSAMYFCASSDLGRDTQYFGPGTRLTVL.

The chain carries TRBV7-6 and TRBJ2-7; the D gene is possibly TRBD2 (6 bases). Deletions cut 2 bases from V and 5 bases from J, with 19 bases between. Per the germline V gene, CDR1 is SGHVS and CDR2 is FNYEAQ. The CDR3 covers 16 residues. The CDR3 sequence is CASSLRRDDIGDEQYF. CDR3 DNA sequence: TGTGCCAGCAGCTTACGGCGGGATGACATAGGTGACGAGCAGTACTTC.